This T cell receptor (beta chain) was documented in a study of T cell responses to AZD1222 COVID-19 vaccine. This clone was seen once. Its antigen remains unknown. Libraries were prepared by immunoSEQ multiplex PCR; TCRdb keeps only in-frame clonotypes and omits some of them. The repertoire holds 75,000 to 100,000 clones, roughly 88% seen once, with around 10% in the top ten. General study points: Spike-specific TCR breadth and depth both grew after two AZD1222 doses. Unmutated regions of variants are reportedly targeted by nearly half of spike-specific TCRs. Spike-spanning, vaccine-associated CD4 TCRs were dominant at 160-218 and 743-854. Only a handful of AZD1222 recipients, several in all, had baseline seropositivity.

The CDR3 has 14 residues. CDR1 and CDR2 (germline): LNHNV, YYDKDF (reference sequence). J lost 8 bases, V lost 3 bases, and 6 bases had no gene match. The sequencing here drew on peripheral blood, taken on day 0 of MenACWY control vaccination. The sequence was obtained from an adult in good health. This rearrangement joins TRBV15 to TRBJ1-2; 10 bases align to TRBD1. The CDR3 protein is CATSSRTGGYGYTF. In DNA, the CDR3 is TGTGCCACCAGCAGCCGGACAGGGGGGTACGGCTACACCTTC.